Each of the 29 T cell receptor beta chains below was sequenced from the same sample in a study of T cell responses to AZD1222 COVID-19 vaccine. Using immunoSEQ multiplex PCR, the repertoire was profiled, and TCRdb retains in-frame clones only, with some absent. The profile covers more than 150,000 clones, with over 80% appearing a single time and around 6.4% taken by the ten largest. The sequences come from peripheral blood, collected on day 0 of AZD1222 vaccination. The receptor source for this set is an adult in good health.

This chain uses TRBV6-5 with TRBJ1-2, with 12 nucleotides matching TRBD1. This CDR3 has 15 amino acids. V dropped 5 bases and J dropped 4; count of bases not matched to a gene: 5. CDR1 is MNHEY and CDR2 is SVGAGI in the germline V gene. CDR3 region: CASSRDRGPGYGYTF. The CDR3 DNA reads TGTGCCAGCAGTAGGGACAGGGGGCCTGGCTATGGCTACACCTTC.

The rearrangement joins TRBV7-9 to TRBJ2-1; D remains unclear. Germline values: CDR1 SEHNR, CDR2 FQNEAQ (reference sequence). Trimming removed 2 bases at V and 12 bases at J, with 8 bases between. The CDR3 spans 11 residues. For the CDR3, the DNA is TGTGCCAGCAGCTTATTCGGCGGGCAGTTCTTC. Its protein is CASSLFGGQFF.

The chain couples TRBV10-3 to TRBJ1-4, with no clear D. The germline gives CDR1 ENHRY, CDR2 SYGVKD. Trimming left V 6 bases short and J 6 bases short, with 14 bases between. CDR3 length equals 14 residues. CDR3 residues: CAIRPREGHEKLFF. The CDR3 region has the DNA TGTGCCATCAGACCTCGGGAGGGCCATGAAAAACTGTTTTTT.

The chain is built from TRBV5-1 and TRBJ1-4; TRBD1 is a possible D gene (5 bases). V lost 4 bases to trimming and J lost 1 base, with 17 bases between them. The CDR3 contains 17 residues. Germline V gene data show CDR1 as SGHRS and CDR2 as YFSETQ. The CDR3 DNA reads as TGCGCCAGCAGCCCGTTTCCGGGGGAGGGAACTAATGAAAAACTGTTTTTT. Translated: CASSPFPGEGTNEKLFF. The full variable domain, its missing parts supplied by reference TRBV5-1 and TRBJ1-4, is KAGVTQTPRYLIKTRGQQVTLSCSPISGHRSVSWYQQTPGQGLQFLFEYFSETQRNKGNFPGRFSGRQFSNSRSEMNVSTLELGDSALYLCASSPFPGEGTNEKLFFGSGTQLSVL.

This chain connects TRBV5-1 to TRBJ1-2; D is possibly TRBD1 (5 bases). Germline V lookup: CDR1 SGHRS, CDR2 YFSETQ. With 9 bases removed from V and 3 bases from J, the gap between germline ends came to 24 bases. The CDR3 has 16 amino acids. CDR3 loop: CAIQTIPDTGHYGYTF. The CDR3, as DNA: TGCGCCATCCAAACAATTCCAGATACGGGGCACTATGGCTACACCTTC.

The V call is TRBV18, the J call TRBJ1-3, with 9 bases aligning to TRBD1. CDR3 length: 17 amino acids. V gave up 8 bases and J gave up 2 bases; unmatched junction bases: 13. Germline V gene lookup returns CDR1 KGHSH and CDR2 LQKENI. CDR3 amino acids: CASEPGQGLFAGNTIYF. CDR3 nucleotides: TGTGCCAGCGAGCCGGGACAGGGCCTCTTCGCTGGAAACACCATATATTTT.

V usage is TRBV3-1 (or the pseudogene TRBV3-2) and J usage is TRBJ1-2; 10 bases fit TRBD1. The CDR3 runs 15 residues. Germline values: CDR1 LGHDT, CDR2 YNNKEL (reference sequence). Trimming cost V 3 bases and J 4 bases; bases outside gene matches: 5. In DNA, the CDR3 is TGTGCCAGCAGCCACGACAGGGGGCGCGGCTATGGCTACACCTTC. Translating it yields CASSHDRGRGYGYTF.

This clone was counted once. The CDR3 DNA sequence: TGTGCCGGTAAGCGACTAGCGGGGAACACCGGGGAGCTGTTTTTT. Its protein product is CAGKRLAGNTGELFF. The chain is built from TRBV19 and TRBJ2-2; TRBD2 matches at 10 bases. Trimming at V came to 11 bases and at J to 1 base, leaving 7 bases not matched to a gene. There are 15 residues in the CDR3. Germline-derived CDR1 and CDR2 are LNHDA and SQIVND (reference sequence).

The CDR3 spells CAWSVPGASNQPQHF. The DNA of the CDR3 is TGTGCCTGGAGTGTCCCTGGCGCTTCGAATCAGCCCCAGCATTTT. V and J are TRBV30 and TRBJ1-5; the D is unclear. The CDR3 is 15 residues long. CDR1 is GTSNPN and CDR2 is SVGIG in the germline V gene (reference sequence). Trimming removed 0 bases at V and 4 bases at J, with 13 bases between.

The rearrangement links TRBV27 to TRBJ1-5, with 7 bases lining up with TRBD1. This CDR3 has 14 residues. CDR1 is MNHEY and CDR2 is SMNVEV in the germline V gene (reference sequence). Unmatched junction bases numbered 1, after V lost 3 bases and J lost 2 bases. Here the CDR3 DNA reads TGTGCCAGCAGTTTTACAGGGGGCAATCAGCCCCAGCATTTT. Amino acid sequence: CASSFTGGNQPQHF.

This clone was recorded only once. The CDR3 sequence is CATSERDRAKYF. CDR3 bases: TGTGCCACCAGTGAAAGGGACAGGGCAAAGTACTTC. The chain joins TRBV24-1 to TRBJ2-5, with 9 bases lining up with TRBD1. The germline CDR1 and CDR2 sequences are KGHDR and SFDVKD. Trimming removed 4 bases from V and 12 bases from J; junction bases left unmatched: 5. The CDR3 has 12 amino acids.

The V and J genes are TRBV27 and TRBJ2-7; possible D gene TRBD2, 5 bases. CDR3 length: 14 residues. V lost 3 bases, J lost 0 bases, and 9 bases lay in between. Germline CDR1 reads MNHEY; CDR2 reads SMNVEV (reference sequence). The CDR3 loop is CASSFERSSYEQYF. Written as DNA, the CDR3 is TGTGCCAGCAGTTTCGAGCGGAGCTCCTACGAGCAGTACTTC.

This sequence joins TRBV3-1 (or the pseudogene TRBV3-2) and TRBJ1-2; 7 bases map to TRBD1. The CDR3 extends over 13 amino acids. CDR1 and CDR2 (germline): LGHDT, YNNKEL (reference sequence). The junction had 6 bases not matched to a gene; V was cut back by 3 bases and J by 8 bases. The CDR3 here is CASSHRDSLGYTF. CDR3 nucleotide sequence: TGTGCCAGCAGCCACCGGGACAGCCTAGGCTACACCTTC.

The J gene is TRBJ1-5, the V gene TRBV5-1, with 8 bases matching TRBD1. Germline V lookup: CDR1 SGHRS, CDR2 YFSETQ. This CDR3 region has 15 residues. Trimming cost V 0 bases and J 6 bases; bases outside gene matches: 5. CDR3 sequence: CASSLDGQGGQPQHF. CDR3 coding DNA: TGCGCCAGCAGCTTGGATGGACAGGGAGGTCAGCCCCAGCATTTT.

The chain is built from TRBV6-6 and TRBJ2-7, with 11 positions matching TRBD1. From germline, CDR1 is MNHNY and CDR2 SVGAGI (reference sequence). CDR3 size: 14 residues. The junction had 5 bases not matched to a gene; V was cut back by 4 bases and J by 6 bases. This CDR3 is CASSSTGTGGEQYF. In DNA, the CDR3 is TGTGCCAGCAGTTCCACCGGGACAGGGGGCGAGCAGTACTTC.

This rearrangement joins TRBV6-5 to TRBJ1-5; TRBD1 matches at 10 bases. CDR3 length: 14 amino acids. With 5 bases clipped from V and 7 bases from J, the junction kept 5 bases outside the gene matches. The germline gives CDR1 MNHEY, CDR2 SVGAGI. The CDR3 DNA reads as TGTGCCAGCAGTCACGACAGGGGGCGACAGCCCCAGCATTTT. The encoded protein is CASSHDRGRQPQHF.

In this sample, this clone turned up once. The V gene is TRBV7-2, the J gene TRBJ1-5; TRBD1 matches 8 bases. The V segment lost 5 bases and the J segment 9 bases; nucleotides outside the gene matches: 12. CDR1 is SGHTA and CDR2 is FQGNSA in the germline V gene. The CDR3 covers 15 residues. CDR3 loop: CASSVRQGLRGPQHF. The CDR3 nucleotides are TGTGCCAGCAGCGTACGACAGGGGCTAAGGGGGCCCCAGCATTTT.

The V and J genes are TRBV11-3 and TRBJ2-7; 13 positions match TRBD2. Germline-derived CDR1 and CDR2 are SGHNT and YENEEA. The CDR3 loop spans 14 amino acids. V trimming: 5 bases; J trimming: 6 bases; junction bases outside the gene matches: 4. The CDR3 protein is CASSRTSGSGEQYF. The CDR3 region has the DNA TGTGCCAGCAGCCGGACTAGCGGGAGCGGCGAGCAGTACTTC.

This chain's CDR3 is CASYERGAGEKLFF. The CDR3 DNA reads TGTGCCAGCTACGAGCGGGGCGCTGGGGAAAAACTGTTTTTT. The chain couples TRBV28 to TRBJ1-4; D is possibly TRBD1 (5 bases). V gave up 8 bases and J gave up 8 bases, with 18 bases separating them. The germline gives CDR1 MDHEN, CDR2 SYDVKM. The CDR3 loop spans 14 amino acids.

The V call is TRBV6-6, the J call TRBJ1-5; TRBD1 matches 8 bases. V shed 4 bases and J 4 bases; nucleotides not matched to a gene: 6. The CDR3 is 15 residues long. CDR1 MNHNY and CDR2 SVGAGI come from the germline V gene (reference sequence). The CDR3 region has the DNA TGTGCCAGCAGTTCCCGGGACAGGTCGAATCAGCCCCAGCATTTT. Translating it yields CASSSRDRSNQPQHF.

The genes are TRBV6-5 and TRBJ1-5; 10 bases align to TRBD1. J gave up 3 bases and V 6 bases, and 2 bases lay outside the gene matches. Germline V CDR1 and CDR2: MNHEY, SVGAGI. The CDR3 consists of 14 residues. The CDR3 DNA follows: TGTGCCAGCAGGGGACAGGGGAACAATCAGCCCCAGCATTTT. Its protein product is CASRGQGNNQPQHF.

This clone appeared a single time. The chain carries TRBV29-1 and TRBJ2-3, with 11 bases lining up with TRBD1. Looked up from germline, CDR1 is SQVTM and CDR2 is ANQGSEA. Trimming at V came to 3 bases and at J to 4 bases, leaving 6 bases not matched to a gene. This CDR3 has 15 amino acids. CDR3: CSVDKPGQGADTQYF. The DNA for the CDR3 is TGCAGCGTTGACAAGCCGGGACAGGGGGCAGATACGCAGTATTTT.

This clone was recorded once. The chain links TRBV7-2 to TRBJ1-2; unclear D gene. Trimming left V 5 bases short and J 5 bases short, with 15 bases between. The CDR3 loop spans 14 amino acids. Looked up from germline, CDR1 is SGHTA and CDR2 is FQGNSA. Here the CDR3 reads CASSPTNQLYGYTF. The CDR3 coding sequence is TGTGCCAGCAGCCCAACCAACCAGTTATATGGCTACACCTTC.

This rearrangement joins TRBV28 to TRBJ1-1; unclear D gene. The CDR3 runs to 12 residues. The germline V gene has CDR1 MDHEN and CDR2 SYDVKM. Trimming cost V 9 bases and J 1 base, with 9 bases left between them. The DNA of the CDR3 is TGTGCCAGTCGGGAGGGGAACACTGAAGCTTTCTTT. This translates into CASREGNTEAFF. The full variable domain, in which reference TRBV28 and TRBJ1-1 provide the parts outside the CDR3, is DVKVTQSSRYLVKRTGEKVFLECVQDMDHENMFWYRQDPGLGLRLIYFSYDVKMKEKGDIPEGYSVSREKKERFSLILESASTNQTSMYLCASREGNTEAFFGQGTRLTVV.

This chain links TRBV2 with TRBJ2-5; no clear D gene. V lost 8 bases and J lost 1, with 8 bases in between. Germline assignment: CDR1 SNHLY and CDR2 FYNNEI. There are 12 residues in the CDR3. DNA of the CDR3: TGTGCCAGCGGGAAAAGCCAAGAGACCCAGTACTTC. This gives the protein CASGKSQETQYF.

This clone was picked up many times. CDR3 in amino acids: CASLSWTGGIDGYTF. CDR3 bases: TGTGCCAGCTTATCCTGGACAGGGGGAATCGATGGCTACACCTTC. The chain joins TRBV28 to TRBJ1-2; TRBD1 agrees at 10 bases. The CDR3 sequence is 15 residues long. Germline CDR1 and CDR2: MDHEN and SYDVKM. Losses at the gene ends were 8 bases for V and 6 bases for J; bases not matched to a gene: 12.

V and J are TRBV28 and TRBJ2-7, with D unclear. Germline V gene sequence: CDR1 MDHEN, CDR2 SYDVKM. The CDR3 spans 13 residues. Trimming took off 6 bases at V and 2 bases at J, with 11 bases between the two ends. CDR3 sequence: CASSILQTYEQYF. CDR3 nucleotides: TGTGCCAGCAGCATACTACAGACCTACGAGCAGTACTTC.

The chain has TRBV28 and TRBJ1-1; a weak D match, TRBD1 (5 bases). CDR1 and CDR2 (germline): MDHEN, SYDVKM. There are 13 residues in the CDR3. Trimming removed 6 bases at V and 4 bases at J, with 12 bases between. CDR3 in amino acids: CASRAGWGTEAFF. In DNA, the CDR3 is TGTGCCAGCAGGGCAGGGTGGGGCACTGAAGCTTTCTTT.

The rearrangement uses TRBV5-1 and TRBJ2-1; the match to TRBD1 covers 7 bases. Per the germline V gene, CDR1 is SGHRS and CDR2 is YFSETQ. With V trimmed by 0 bases and J by 6 bases, 6 bases remained unmatched. The CDR3 runs to 15 residues. CDR3: CASSLAGQALNEQFF. The CDR3 region has the DNA TGCGCCAGCAGCTTGGCAGGACAGGCACTCAATGAGCAGTTCTTC.